Sequencing of this TCR beta chain was carried out in a study of CD8 T cells in ankylosing spondylitis. The CDR3 consists of 14 residues. CDR1 and CDR2 from the germline V gene are SQVTM and ANQGSEA. V lost 3 bases, J lost 2 bases, and 11 bases lay in between. Study-level findings and limits: A TCR beta motif made of fewer than ten highly homologous variants seemed typical of ankylosing spondylitis blood.

TCRdb fed the 5' RACE reads into MiXCR, producing one record per CDR3 protein. The table records under 550,000 distinct CDR3 sequences, 20% to 30% of them present only once. This clonotype has ten or more counts. Its antigen is unidentified. The origin of this receptor is a male donor with ankylosing spondylitis. The chain is built from TRBV29-1 and TRBJ2-1, with a possible D match to TRBD1 (5 bases). The sequenced sample consisted of blood, either unsorted or a sorted T cell fraction (not recorded which). The chain's CDR3 is CSVDAEQAYNEQFF. The CDR3 bases are TGCAGCGTTGACGCGGAACAGGCCTACAATGAGCAGTTCTTC.